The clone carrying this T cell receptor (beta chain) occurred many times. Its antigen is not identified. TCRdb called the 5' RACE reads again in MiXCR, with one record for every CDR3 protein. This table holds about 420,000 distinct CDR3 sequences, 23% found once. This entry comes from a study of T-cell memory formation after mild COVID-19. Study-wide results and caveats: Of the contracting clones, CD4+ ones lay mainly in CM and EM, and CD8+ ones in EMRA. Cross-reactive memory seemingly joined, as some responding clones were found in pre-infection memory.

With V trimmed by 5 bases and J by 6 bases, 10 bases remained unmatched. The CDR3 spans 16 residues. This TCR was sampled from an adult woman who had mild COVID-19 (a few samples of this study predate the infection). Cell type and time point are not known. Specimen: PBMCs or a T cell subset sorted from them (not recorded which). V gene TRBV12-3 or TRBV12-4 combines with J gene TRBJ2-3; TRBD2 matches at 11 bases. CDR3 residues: CASSRNLAGGPDTQYF. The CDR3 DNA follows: TGTGCCAGCAGTCGTAACTTAGCGGGGGGGCCCGATACGCAGTATTTT.